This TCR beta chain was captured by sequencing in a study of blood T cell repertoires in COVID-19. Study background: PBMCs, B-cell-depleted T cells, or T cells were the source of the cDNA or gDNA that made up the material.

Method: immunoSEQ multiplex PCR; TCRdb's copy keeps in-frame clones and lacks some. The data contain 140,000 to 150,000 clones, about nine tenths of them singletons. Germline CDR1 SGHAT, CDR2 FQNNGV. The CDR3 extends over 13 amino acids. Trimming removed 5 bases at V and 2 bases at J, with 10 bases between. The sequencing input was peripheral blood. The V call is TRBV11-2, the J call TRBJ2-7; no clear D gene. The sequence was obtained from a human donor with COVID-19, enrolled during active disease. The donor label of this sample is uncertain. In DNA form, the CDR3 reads TGTGCCAGCAGCCCCCAGATAACCTACGAGCAGTACTTC. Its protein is CASSPQITYEQYF.